These 8 T cell receptor beta chains share one sample of origin, sequenced in a study of early stage breast cancer tumors. Profiling relied on immunoSEQ multiplex PCR, and the TCRdb table lists in-frame clones only, not all of them. This table has fewer than 35,000 clones, 72% appearing once. The sequenced sample consisted of blood. The receptor set was obtained from a person in their fifties with breast cancer.

The rearrangement uses TRBV25-1 and TRBJ2-1; D may be TRBD2 (5 bases). CDR3 size: 13 residues. Per the germline V gene, CDR1 is MGHDK and CDR2 is SYGVNS. Trimming removed 3 bases from V and 6 bases from J, with 9 bases in between. CDR3 loop: CASSEASGNEQFF. The CDR3 DNA follows: TGTGCCAGCAGTGAGGCGAGCGGCAATGAGCAGTTCTTC.

The chain carries TRBV4-1 and TRBJ2-1; TRBD2 agrees at 12 bases. This CDR3 contains 17 residues. V lost 4 bases, J lost 2 bases, and 6 bases stayed unmatched. Germline V gene data show CDR1 as MGHRA and CDR2 as YSYEKL. The CDR3 DNA sequence: TGCGCCAGCAGCCTCCGATCTAGCGGGAGGGCCTACAATGAGCAGTTCTTC. Encoded protein: CASSLRSSGRAYNEQFF.

The CDR3 region has the DNA TGTGCCAGCAGTGACGGGGGGCTCCAGCCCCAGCATTTT. It specifies CASSDGGLQPQHF. The chain has TRBV2 and TRBJ1-5, with D perhaps TRBD1 (6 bases). This CDR3 contains 13 residues. With 3 bases removed from V and 7 bases from J, the gap between germline ends came to 10 bases. Germline V gene data show CDR1 as SNHLY and CDR2 as FYNNEI.

V gene TRBV29-1 combines with J gene TRBJ2-7; 7 positions agree with TRBD2. Per the germline V gene, CDR1 is SQVTM and CDR2 is ANQGSEA. The CDR3 has 13 residues. V was pared by 6 bases and J by 3 bases, with 8 bases of the junction left unmatched. CDR3 nucleotide sequence: TGCAGCGTCGCTAGCGGTGCCAACTACGAGCAGTACTTC. It translates to CSVASGANYEQYF.

The chain is built from TRBV29-1 and TRBJ1-2, with D perhaps matching TRBD1 (6 bases). V was trimmed by 5 bases and J by 5 bases, leaving 18 bases between them. This CDR3 comprises 14 residues. Per the germline V gene, CDR1 is SQVTM and CDR2 is ANQGSEA. For the CDR3, the DNA is TGCAGCGTTTCTAGGGCAGGGGCCAAGTATGGCTACACCTTC. Its protein is CSVSRAGAKYGYTF.

The rearrangement uses TRBV27 and TRBJ2-2; 11 bases match TRBD2. The germline gives CDR1 MNHEY, CDR2 SMNVEV (reference sequence). The V segment lost 7 bases and the J segment 7 bases; nucleotides outside the gene matches: 8. CDR3 length: 15 amino acids. The CDR3 nucleotides are TGTGCCAGCACCTTAGCGGGAGGGCCCGTCGGGGAGCTGTTTTTT. This gives the protein CASTLAGGPVGELFF.

The rearrangement uses TRBV18 and TRBJ1-4, with D unclear. The V gene lost 1 base and the J gene lost 0 bases, with 9 bases spanning the gap. The CDR3 is 16 amino acids. Germline CDR1 is KGHSH and CDR2 is LQKENI. CDR3 sequence reads: CASSPREAATNEKLFF. CDR3 DNA: TGTGCCAGCTCACCACGTGAGGCTGCAACTAATGAAAAACTGTTTTTT.

The genes are TRBV9 and TRBJ1-2, with 8 bases aligning to TRBD1. The ends lost 2 bases at V and 7 bases at J; junction bases unmatched: 10. CDR3 length: 15 amino acids. CDR1 SGDLS and CDR2 YYNGEE come from the germline V gene. This CDR3 is CASSVSTQGAVGYTF. The DNA for the CDR3 is TGTGCCAGCAGCGTTTCCACTCAGGGGGCGGTTGGCTACACCTTC.